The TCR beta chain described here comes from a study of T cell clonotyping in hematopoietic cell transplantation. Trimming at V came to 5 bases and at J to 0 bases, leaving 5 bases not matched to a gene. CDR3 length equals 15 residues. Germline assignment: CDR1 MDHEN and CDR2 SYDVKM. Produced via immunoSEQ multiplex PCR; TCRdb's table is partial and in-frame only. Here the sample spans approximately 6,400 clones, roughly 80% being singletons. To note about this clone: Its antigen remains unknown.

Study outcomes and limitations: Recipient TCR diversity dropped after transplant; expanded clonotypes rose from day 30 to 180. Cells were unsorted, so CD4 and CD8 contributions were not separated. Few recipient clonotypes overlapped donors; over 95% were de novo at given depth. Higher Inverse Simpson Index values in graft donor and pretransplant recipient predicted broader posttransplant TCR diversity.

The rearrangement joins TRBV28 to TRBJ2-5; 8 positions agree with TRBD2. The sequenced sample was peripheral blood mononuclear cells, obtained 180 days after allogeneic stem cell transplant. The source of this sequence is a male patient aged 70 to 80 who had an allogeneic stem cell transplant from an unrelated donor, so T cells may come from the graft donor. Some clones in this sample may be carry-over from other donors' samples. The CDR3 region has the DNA TGTGCCAGCAGTCCACAGCGGGGGTACCAAGAGACCCAGTACTTC. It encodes CASSPQRGYQETQYF.